Reported below is one TCR beta chain. Trimming took 5 bases from V and 2 from J, leaving 13 bases between them. This CDR3 is 14 amino acids long. Germline lookup yields CDR1 SEHNR and CDR2 FQNEAQ (reference sequence). This record belongs to a study of technical replicates of blood from four donors. Clones were sequenced by immunoSEQ multiplex PCR, and TCRdb holds only the in-frame ones, with some missing. The sample shows 50,000 to 80,000 clones, around 89% of them seen only once. What was sequenced was PBMCs. V usage is TRBV7-9 and J usage is TRBJ2-7; possibly TRBD2 for D (5 bases). The clonotype originates from a human donor in good health. Some clones in this sample may be carry-over from other donors' samples. The CDR3 reads CASSLRGITYEQYF. CDR3 coding DNA: TGTGCCAGCAGCCTCCGGGGTATTACCTACGAGCAGTACTTC. Based on the CDR3 plus reference TRBV7-9 and TRBJ2-7, the full variable domain is DTGVSQNPRHKITKRGQNVTFRCDPISEHNRLYWYRQTLGQGPEFLTYFQNEAQLEKSRLLSDRFSAERPKGSFSTLEIQRTEQGDSAMYLCASSLRGITYEQYFGPGTRLTVT.